Following are 7 T cell receptor beta chains from one sample sequenced in a study of blood T cell repertoires in COVID-19 (dated by TCRdb to 2020 to 2021). The method behind the library was the immunoSEQ multiplex PCR assay. TCRdb retrieved this table from immuneACCESS and kept in-frame rearrangements only. Not all clones are present; in checked studies, unresolved V genes account for under half, and no reason is known for the remainder. The sample contains approximately 31,000 clones, about 90% of them found a single time. More than 8% of the sample is in the top ten clones. Sequencing was performed on peripheral blood. These receptors were obtained from a human donor with active COVID-19. The donor label of this sample is uncertain.

The chain uses TRBV6-5 and TRBJ1-1, with D tentatively TRBD1 (6 bases). The V gene's germline CDR1 is MNHEY and CDR2 SVGAGI. The CDR3 extends over 15 amino acids. Trimming stripped 0 bases from V and 5 bases from J, with 13 bases between. CDR3 DNA: TGTGCCAGCAGTTACTCGAACGGGGGGCGGACTGAAGCTTTCTTT. Protein: CASSYSNGGRTEAFF.

The chain carries TRBV2 and TRBJ2-7, with D possibly matching TRBD2 (5 bases). Between the trimmed V and J ends, which lost 3 bases and 0 bases, there was a span of 18 bases. The CDR3 length is 17 residues. The germline CDR1 and CDR2 sequences are SNHLY and FYNNEI. CDR3 in amino acids: CASSDPGGGFTSYEQYF. In nucleotides, the CDR3 is TGTGCCAGCAGTGATCCCGGAGGCGGCTTTACCTCCTACGAGCAGTACTTC.

The chain is built from TRBV7-2 and TRBJ2-2, with D possibly TRBD2 on 6 matching bases. The CDR3 totals 14 residues. Germline CDR1 is SGHTA and CDR2 is FQGNSA. The germline V and J ends were trimmed by 5 bases and 6 bases, with 13 bases remaining between them. The CDR3 sequence is CASSARREAGELFF. CDR3 DNA sequence: TGTGCCAGCAGCGCACGTAGGGAGGCCGGGGAGCTGTTTTTT.

This chain connects TRBV7-3 to TRBJ1-2; D may be TRBD1 (5 bases). The CDR3 loop spans 14 amino acids. The V end lost 1 base, the J end lost 2 bases, and 8 bases lay between the germline ends. CDR1 is SGHTA and CDR2 is FQGTGA in the germline V gene. CDR3: CASSLNGGNYGYTF. In DNA, the CDR3 is TGTGCCAGCAGCTTAAACGGGGGGAACTATGGCTACACCTTC.

The chain employs TRBV4-3 and TRBJ1-1, with 8 nucleotides matching TRBD1. The CDR3 length is 16 residues. Trimming at V came to 0 bases and at J to 3 bases, leaving 6 bases not matched to a gene. Germline CDR1 is LGHNA and CDR2 is YSLEER. CDR3 bases: TGCGCCAGCAGCCAAGAAACGACAGGGGCCTACACTGAAGCTTTCTTT. Its translation: CASSQETTGAYTEAFF.

This chain connects TRBV7-6 to TRBJ1-1; 9 bases align to TRBD1. The germline V gene encodes CDR1 SGHVS and CDR2 FNYEAQ. There are 16 residues in the CDR3. The trim removed 0 bases at V and 4 bases at J, leaving 6 bases unmatched. CDR3 DNA: TGTGCCAGCAGCTTAGCAGGACAGGGGATTATCACTGAAGCTTTCTTT. This sequence encodes CASSLAGQGIITEAFF.

As DNA, the CDR3 is TGTGCCAGCAGTCAAGGGGGGAGGGAGTATACCCAGTACTTC. This gives the protein CASSQGGREYTQYF. The rearrangement uses TRBV28 and TRBJ2-5, with D possibly being TRBD2 (7 bases). This CDR3 comprises 14 residues. Germline V lookup: CDR1 MDHEN, CDR2 SYDVKM. The germline V and J ends were trimmed by 5 bases and 8 bases, with 18 bases remaining between them.